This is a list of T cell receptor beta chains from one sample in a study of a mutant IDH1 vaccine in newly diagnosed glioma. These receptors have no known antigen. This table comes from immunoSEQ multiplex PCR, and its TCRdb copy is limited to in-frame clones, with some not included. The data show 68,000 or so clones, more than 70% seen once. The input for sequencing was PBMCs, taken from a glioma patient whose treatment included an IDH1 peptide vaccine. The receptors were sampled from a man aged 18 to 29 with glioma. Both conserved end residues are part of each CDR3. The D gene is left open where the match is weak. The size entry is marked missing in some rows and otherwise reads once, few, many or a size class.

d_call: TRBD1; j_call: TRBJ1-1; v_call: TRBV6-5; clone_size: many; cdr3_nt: TGTGCCAGCAGTTCACAGGGGGCGGATGGCACTGAAGCTTTCTTT; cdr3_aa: CASSSQGADGTEAFF
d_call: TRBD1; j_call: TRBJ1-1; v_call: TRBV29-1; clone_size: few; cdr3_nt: TGCAGCGGGACCCTACAGGGGATAAGCACTGAAGCTTTCTTT; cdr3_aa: CSGTLQGISTEAFF
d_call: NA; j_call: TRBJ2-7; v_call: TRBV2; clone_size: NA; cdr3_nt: TGTGCCAGCCCCGGCCGGGCGGACTCCTACGAGCAGTACTTC; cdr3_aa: CASPGRADSYEQYF
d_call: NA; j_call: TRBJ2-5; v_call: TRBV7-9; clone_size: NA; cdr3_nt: TGTGCCAGCAGCTTGTTTGGTCGGACAGAAGAGACCCAGTACTTC; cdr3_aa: CASSLFGRTEETQYF
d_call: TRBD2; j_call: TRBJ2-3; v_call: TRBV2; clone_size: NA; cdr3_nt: TGTGCCAGCACCCAGCGGGGGGCAACAGATACGCAGTATTTT; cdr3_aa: CASTQRGATDTQYF
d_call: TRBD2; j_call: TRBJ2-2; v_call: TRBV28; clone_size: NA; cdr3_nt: TGTGCCAGCAGTGGGCCGGGACTAGGGAACACCGGGGAGCTGTTTTTT; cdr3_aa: CASSGPGLGNTGELFF
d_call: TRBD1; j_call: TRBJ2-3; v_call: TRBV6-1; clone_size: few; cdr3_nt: TGTGCCAGCTGTACAGGGGTGACAGATACGCAGTATTTT; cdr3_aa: CASCTGVTDTQYF
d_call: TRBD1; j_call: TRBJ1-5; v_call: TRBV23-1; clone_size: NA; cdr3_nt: TGCGCCAGCAGTCATCGGGACAGTTACCTTTCCGGGCCCCAGCATTTT; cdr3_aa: CASSHRDSYLSGPQHF
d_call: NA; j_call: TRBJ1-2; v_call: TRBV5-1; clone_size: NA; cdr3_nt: TGCGCCAGCAGCTTGGCAGTCAACTATGGCTACACCTTC; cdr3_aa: CASSLAVNYGYTF
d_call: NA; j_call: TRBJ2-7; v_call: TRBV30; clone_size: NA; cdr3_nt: TGTGCCTGGAGTCCGGGCGGGGTTGAGCAGTACTTC; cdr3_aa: CAWSPGGVEQYF
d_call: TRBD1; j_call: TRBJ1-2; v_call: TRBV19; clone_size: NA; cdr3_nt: TGTGCCAGTAGTCGGGGGACAGGGAACTCTTATGGCTACACCTTC; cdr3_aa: CASSRGTGNSYGYTF
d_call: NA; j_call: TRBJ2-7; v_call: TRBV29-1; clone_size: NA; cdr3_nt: TGCAGCGTTGAAGGGACGGGGGGCTTCCACGAGCAGTACTTC; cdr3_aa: CSVEGTGGFHEQYF
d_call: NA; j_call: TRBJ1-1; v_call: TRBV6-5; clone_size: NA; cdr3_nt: TGTGCCAGCAGTTACTCGGGGGAATGGGACACTGAAGCTTTCTTT; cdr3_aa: CASSYSGEWDTEAFF
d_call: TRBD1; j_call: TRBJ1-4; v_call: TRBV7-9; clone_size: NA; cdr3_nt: TGTGCCAGCAGCTCCCCGCCGGGACAGGGAGATGAAAAACTGTTTTTT; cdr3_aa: CASSSPPGQGDEKLFF
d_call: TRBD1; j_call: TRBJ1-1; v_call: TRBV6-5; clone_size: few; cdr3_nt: TGTGCCAGCACCGGGACAGGGGCGAGGGACACTGAAGCTTTCTTT; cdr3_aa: CASTGTGARDTEAFF
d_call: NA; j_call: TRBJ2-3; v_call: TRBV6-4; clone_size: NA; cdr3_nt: TGTGCCAGCAGGGACCGGGATACTAGCACAGATACGCAGTATTTT; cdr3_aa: CASRDRDTSTDTQYF
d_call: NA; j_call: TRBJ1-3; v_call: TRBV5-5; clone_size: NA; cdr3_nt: TGTGCCAGCAGCTTGGCCCAGGTTACAGTAAGCTCTGGAAACACCATATATTTT; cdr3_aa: CASSLAQVTVSSGNTIYF
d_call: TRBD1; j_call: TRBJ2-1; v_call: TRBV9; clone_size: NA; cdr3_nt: TGTGCCAGCAGCGGACCGGACAGGGGGAATGAGCAGTTCTTC; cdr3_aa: CASSGPDRGNEQFF
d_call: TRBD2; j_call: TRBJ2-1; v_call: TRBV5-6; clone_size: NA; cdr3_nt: TGTGCCAGCAGCTCTGCGGGAGTGGCCTACAATGAGCAGTTCTTC; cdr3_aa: CASSSAGVAYNEQFF
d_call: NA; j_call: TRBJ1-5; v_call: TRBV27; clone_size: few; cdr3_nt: TGTGCCAGCAGTGCGTTAACAGGGTTTGATCAGCCCCAGCATTTT; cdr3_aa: CASSALTGFDQPQHF
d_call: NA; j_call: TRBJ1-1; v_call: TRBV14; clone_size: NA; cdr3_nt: TGTGCCAGCAGCCTAGGAGGCTGGCCAAACCTACTCAACACTGAAGCTTTCTTT; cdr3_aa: CASSLGGWPNLLNTEAFF
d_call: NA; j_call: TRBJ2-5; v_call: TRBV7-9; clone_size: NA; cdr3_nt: TGTGCCAGCAGCCTACAAACGGGGTCAGGGGAGACCCAGTACTTC; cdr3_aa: CASSLQTGSGETQYF
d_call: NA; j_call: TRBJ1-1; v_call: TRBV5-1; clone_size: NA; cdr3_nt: TGCGCCAGCAGCTTGGGTCAGGTCCTTACTAACACTGAAGCTTTCTTT; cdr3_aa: CASSLGQVLTNTEAFF
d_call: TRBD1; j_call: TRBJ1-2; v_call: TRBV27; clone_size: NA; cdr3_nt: TGTGCCAGCAGTAACAGGGGTGGGGCGAGTGGCTACACCTTC; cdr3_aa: CASSNRGGASGYTF
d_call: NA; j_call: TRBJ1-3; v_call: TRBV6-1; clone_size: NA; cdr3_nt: TGTGCCAGCAGTCGGTCAGGGAACTCTGGAAACACCATATATTTT; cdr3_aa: CASSRSGNSGNTIYF
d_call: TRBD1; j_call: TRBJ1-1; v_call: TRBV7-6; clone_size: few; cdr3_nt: TGTGCCAGCAGCTTACAGGGGGCGGGCACTGAAGCTTTCTTT; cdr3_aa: CASSLQGAGTEAFF
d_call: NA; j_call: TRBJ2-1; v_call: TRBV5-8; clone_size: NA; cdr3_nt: TGTGCCAGCACCTCCCTCGGGGCTCGCTACAATGAGCAGTTCTTC; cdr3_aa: CASTSLGARYNEQFF
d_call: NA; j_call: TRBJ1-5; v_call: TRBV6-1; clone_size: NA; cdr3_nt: TGTGCCAGTCAGAAACAGGGCAATCAGCCCCAGCATTTT; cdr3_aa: CASQKQGNQPQHF
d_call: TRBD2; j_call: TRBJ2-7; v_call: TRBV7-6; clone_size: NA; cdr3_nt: TGTGCCAGCAGCCCAACAATTGGACTAGCGGGGGAACCCTCCTACGAGCAGTACTTC; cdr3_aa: CASSPTIGLAGEPSYEQYF
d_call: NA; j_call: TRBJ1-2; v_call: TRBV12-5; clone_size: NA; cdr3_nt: TGTGCTAGTGGTTCCCCCGGGACGGGAGGCTACACCTTC; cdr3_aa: CASGSPGTGGYTF
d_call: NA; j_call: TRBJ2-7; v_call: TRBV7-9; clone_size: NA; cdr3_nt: TGTGCCAGCAGCTTACCTACAGGTACCGGAACATACGAGCAGTACTTC; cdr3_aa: CASSLPTGTGTYEQYF
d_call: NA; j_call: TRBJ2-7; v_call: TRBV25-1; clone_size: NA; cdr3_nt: TGTGCCAGCTCGGACAACTCCTACGAGCAGTACTTC; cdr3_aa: CASSDNSYEQYF
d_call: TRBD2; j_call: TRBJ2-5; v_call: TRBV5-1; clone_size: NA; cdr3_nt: TGCGCCAGCAGCTTGCCCCCAGCGGGGGGGCCGGAGACCCAGTACTTC; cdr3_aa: CASSLPPAGGPETQYF
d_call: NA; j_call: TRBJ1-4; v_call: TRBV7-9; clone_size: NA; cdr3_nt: TGTGCCAGCAGCTCAGATCGGTCAGGGTTCGGGAATGAAAAACTGTTTTTT; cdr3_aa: CASSSDRSGFGNEKLFF
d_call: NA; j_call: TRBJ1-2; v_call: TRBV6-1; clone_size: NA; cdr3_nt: TGTGCCAGCAGACCCGGGGGGGGACCAAACTATGGCTACACCTTC; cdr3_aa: CASRPGGGPNYGYTF
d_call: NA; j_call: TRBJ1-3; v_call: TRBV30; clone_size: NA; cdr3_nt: TGTGCCTGGAGTGTACTAGGAAACACCATATATTTT; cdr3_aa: CAWSVLGNTIYF
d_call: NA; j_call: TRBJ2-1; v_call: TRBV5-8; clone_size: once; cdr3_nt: TGTGCCAGCAGCCCGTCGTACAATGAGCAGTTCTTC; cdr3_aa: CASSPSYNEQFF
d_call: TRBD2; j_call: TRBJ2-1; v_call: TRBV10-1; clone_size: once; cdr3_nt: TGCGCCAGCAACCCGACTAGCGGGGACTACAATGAGCAGTTCTTC; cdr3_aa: CASNPTSGDYNEQFF
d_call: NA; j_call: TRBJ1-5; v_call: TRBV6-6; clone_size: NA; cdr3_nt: TGTGCCAGCAGTTACGACCCTTATAGCAATCAGCCCCAGCATTTT; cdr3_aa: CASSYDPYSNQPQHF
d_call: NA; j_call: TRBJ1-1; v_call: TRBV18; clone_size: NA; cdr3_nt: TGTGCCAGCTCAAGCGATAGGACTGAAGCTTTCTTT; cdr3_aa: CASSSDRTEAFF
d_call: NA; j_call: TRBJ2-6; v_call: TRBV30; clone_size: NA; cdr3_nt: TGTGCCTGGATGGTTATGGGGGCCGACTCTGGGGCCAACGTCCTGACTTTC; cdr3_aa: CAWMVMGADSGANVLTF
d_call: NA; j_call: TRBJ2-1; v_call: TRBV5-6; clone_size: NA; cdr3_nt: TGTGCCAGCAGCTTGGTGGGGGACAATGAGCAGTTCTTC; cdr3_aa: CASSLVGDNEQFF
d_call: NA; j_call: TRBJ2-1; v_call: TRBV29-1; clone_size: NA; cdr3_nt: TGCAGCGTTGAGAAACAGTCCTACAATGAGCAGTTCTTC; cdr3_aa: CSVEKQSYNEQFF
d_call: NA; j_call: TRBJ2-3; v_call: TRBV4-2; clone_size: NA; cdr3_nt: TGTGCCAGCAGCCAAGAATGGCGCGAGACAGATACGCAGTATTTT; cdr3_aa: CASSQEWRETDTQYF
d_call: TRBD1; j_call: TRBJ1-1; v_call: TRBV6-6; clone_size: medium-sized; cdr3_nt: TGTGCCAGCAGTGACAGGGAGAACACTGAAGCTTTCTTT; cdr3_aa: CASSDRENTEAFF
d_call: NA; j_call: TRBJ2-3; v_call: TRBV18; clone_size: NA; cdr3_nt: TGTGCCAGCTCAAAAAGTACAGGCACAGATACGCAGTATTTT; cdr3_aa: CASSKSTGTDTQYF
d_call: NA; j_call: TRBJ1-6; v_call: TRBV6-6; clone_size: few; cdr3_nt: TGTGCCAGTTCTAGCTCCTATAATTCACCCCTCCACTTT; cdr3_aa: CASSSSYNSPLHF